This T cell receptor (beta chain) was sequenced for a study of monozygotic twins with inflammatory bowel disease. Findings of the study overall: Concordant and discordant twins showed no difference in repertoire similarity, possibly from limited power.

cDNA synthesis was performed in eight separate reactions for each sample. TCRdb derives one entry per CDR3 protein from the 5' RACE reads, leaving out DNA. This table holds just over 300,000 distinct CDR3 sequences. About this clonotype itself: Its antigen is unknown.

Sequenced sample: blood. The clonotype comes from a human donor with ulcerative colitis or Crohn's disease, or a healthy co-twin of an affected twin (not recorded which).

This CDR3 reads CASSPDWSEQFF. The V and J genes are TRBV7-9 and TRBJ2-1. Germline values: CDR1 SEHNR, CDR2 FQNEAQ (reference sequence). The CDR3 spans 12 residues.